These 17 T cell receptor beta chains were sequenced from one sample in a study of a mutant IDH1 vaccine in newly diagnosed glioma listed by TCRdb under 2021. The library was prepared using the immunoSEQ multiplex PCR assay. Held by TCRdb, this immuneACCESS table contains in-frame sequences only and omits some clones. Under half of the omission traces to an unresolved V gene where checked; the cause of the rest is unknown. This sample is represented by fewer than 45,000 clones; about four fifths of them were singletons. 4.5% to 6% of the sample comes from the top ten. The antigens for these receptors are not known. Per the publication, the time point label means: week 35, safety follow-up. Each vaccine dose was 300 ug of a 20-mer mutant IDH1 peptide in Montanide, given subcutaneously with topical imiquimod. The sequencing here drew on PBMCs, taken from a glioma patient whose treatment included an IDH1 peptide vaccine. The source is a woman between 40 and 50 years old with glioma. Some clones in this sample may be carry-over from other donors' samples.

The V gene is TRBV5-1, the J gene TRBJ2-3; D unresolved. This CDR3 is built from 12 residues. V was trimmed by 0 bases and J by 4 bases, leaving 3 bases between them. Germline-derived CDR1 and CDR2 are SGHRS and YFSETQ. In nucleotides, the CDR3 is TGCGCCAGCAGCTTGGCCCCAGATACGCAGTATTTT. Its translation is CASSLAPDTQYF.

V is TRBV6-6 and J is TRBJ1-6; tentatively, D is TRBD1 (6 bases). The CDR3 has 15 residues. The ends were cut back, 11 bases at V and 0 bases at J, with 14 bases in the middle. Germline assignment: CDR1 MNHNY and CDR2 SVGAGI (reference sequence). DNA for the CDR3: TGTGCCGGGGGCGGTAGTATCTCCTATAATTCACCCCTCCACTTT. The encoded protein is CAGGGSISYNSPLHF.

This CDR3 is CASSSYRGPYEQYF. CDR3 bases: TGTGCCAGCAGCTCCTACAGGGGACCCTACGAGCAGTACTTC. The J gene is TRBJ2-7, the V gene TRBV7-2; 7 nucleotides align to TRBD1. The germline CDR1 and CDR2 sequences are SGHTA and FQGNSA. The CDR3 is 14 residues long. V dropped 4 bases and J dropped 2; count of bases not matched to a gene: 5.

The CDR3 DNA reads as TGCGCCAGCAGCCTGGGTGGGGGTAGCACCGGGGAGCTGTTTTTT. Residues: CASSLGGGSTGELFF. The V call is TRBV4-1, the J call TRBJ2-2, with D possibly being TRBD1 or TRBD2 (5 bases each). V lost 4 bases and J lost 4, with 13 bases in between. The germline V gene has CDR1 MGHRA and CDR2 YSYEKL. The CDR3 has 15 residues.

The chain employs TRBV18 and TRBJ2-3, with D perhaps being TRBD1 or TRBD2 (6 bases each). Germline V lookup: CDR1 KGHSH, CDR2 LQKENI. This CDR3 contains 17 residues. Deletions cut 4 bases from V and 3 bases from J, with 20 bases between. The CDR3 region has the DNA TGTGCCAGCTCACACAACGCCGGGGGCCACAGTACAGATACGCAGTATTTT. It yields the protein CASSHNAGGHSTDTQYF.

This clone was detected only a few times. The chain joins TRBV5-4 to TRBJ1-2; tentative D call: TRBD1 (5 bases). The length of the CDR3 is 13 residues. Per germline, CDR1 SGHNT and CDR2 YYREEE (reference sequence). V dropped 2 bases and J dropped 8 bases, with 13 bases sitting between them. CDR3 sequence reads: CASSFAGAGGYTF. The CDR3 coding sequence is TGTGCCAGCAGCTTCGCGGGAGCAGGGGGCTACACCTTC.

The genes are TRBV12-5 and TRBJ2-2; D unclear. The CDR3 length is 13 residues. V was pared by 2 bases and J by 6 bases, with 7 bases between. Per the germline V gene, CDR1 is LGHNT and CDR2 is FRNRAP. This CDR3 is CASGLIPSGELFF. The CDR3, as DNA: TGTGCTAGTGGTTTGATCCCTTCCGGGGAGCTGTTTTTT.

This clone was observed a few times. The CDR3 loop reads CAISGNQGGGDEKLFF. CDR3 nucleotide sequence: TGTGCCATCAGTGGGAACCAAGGGGGAGGGGATGAAAAACTGTTTTTT. V usage is TRBV10-3 and J usage is TRBJ1-4, with D tentatively TRBD1 (6 bases). Per the germline V gene, CDR1 is ENHRY and CDR2 is SYGVKD. This CDR3 is built from 16 residues. The germline V and J ends were trimmed by 4 bases and 6 bases, with 18 bases remaining between them.

The chain joins TRBV7-8 to TRBJ2-5; 7 bases match TRBD1. CDR3 length: 12 amino acids. CDR1 SGHVS and CDR2 FQNEAQ come from the germline V gene. The junction had 2 bases not matched to a gene; V was cut back by 6 bases and J by 4 bases. CDR3: CASRYRGETQYF. The CDR3 DNA follows: TGTGCCAGCAGGTACAGGGGAGAGACCCAGTACTTC.

V is TRBV7-2 and J is TRBJ2-6; D gene ambiguous. Germline values: CDR1 SGHTA, CDR2 FQGNSA. The V and J ends lost 0 bases and 3 bases respectively, with 9 bases between them. CDR3 length: 16 residues. The chain's CDR3 is CASSLAGNLGANVLTF. The DNA for the CDR3 is TGTGCCAGCAGCTTAGCAGGGAATCTTGGGGCCAACGTCCTGACTTTC. Variable domain in full (rest from reference TRBV7-2 and TRBJ2-6): GAGVSQSPSNKVTEKGKDVELRCDPISGHTALYWYRQSLGQGLEFLIYFQGNSAPDKSGLPSDRFSAERTGGSVSTLTIQRTQQEDSAVYLCASSLAGNLGANVLTFGAGSRLTVL.

The chain couples TRBV5-1 to TRBJ1-1, with a weak D call TRBD1 (5 bases). Germline V CDR1 and CDR2: SGHRS, YFSETQ. With 0 bases removed from V and 2 bases from J, the gap between germline ends came to 11 bases. The CDR3 covers 15 residues. The CDR3 DNA follows: TGCGCCAGCAGCTTGGAGGGGAGGCTTAACACTGAAGCTTTCTTT. Protein sequence: CASSLEGRLNTEAFF.

This rearrangement joins TRBV6-5 to TRBJ2-7, with 8 bases identical to TRBD1. Germline lookup yields CDR1 MNHEY and CDR2 SVGAGI. Trimming cost V 6 bases and J 8 bases; bases outside gene matches: 9. This CDR3 is built from 13 residues. The CDR3 DNA reads TGTGCCAGCAGAAGTCCGGGACAGGAAAAGCAGTACTTC. This gives the protein CASRSPGQEKQYF.

The chain carries TRBV9 and TRBJ2-3; TRBD2 matches at 7 bases. Trimming removed 4 bases from V and 3 bases from J; junction bases left unmatched: 8. CDR3 length equals 15 residues. The germline CDR1 and CDR2 sequences are SGDLS and YYNGEE. This chain's CDR3 is CASSPHGRETDTQYF. CDR3 bases: TGTGCCAGCAGCCCCCATGGGCGGGAGACAGATACGCAGTATTTT.

This rearrangement joins TRBV25-1 to TRBJ1-1, with no clear D. This CDR3 has 12 amino acids. In germline, CDR1 is MGHDK, CDR2 SYGVNS. The V and J ends lost 1 base and 9 bases respectively, with 9 bases between them. CDR3 region: CASSEWEGKAFF. As DNA, the CDR3 is TGTGCCAGCAGTGAATGGGAGGGAAAAGCTTTCTTT.

The chain has TRBV28 and TRBJ1-3; TRBD1 matches 10 bases. CDR1 is MDHEN and CDR2 is SYDVKM in the germline V gene. V gave up 8 bases and J gave up 2 bases; unmatched junction bases: 15. CDR3 length equals 18 residues. CDR3 nucleotide sequence: TGTGCCAGCCACCGTAGAACTGACAGGGGGCCTGCTGGAAACACCATATATTTT. It translates to CASHRRTDRGPAGNTIYF.

Here the CDR3 reads CASTGPANYGYTF. Written as DNA, the CDR3 is TGTGCCAGCACAGGGCCTGCTAACTATGGCTACACCTTC. This sequence joins TRBV5-4 and TRBJ1-2; D may be TRBD1 (5 bases). V dropped 6 bases and J dropped 0 bases, with 9 bases sitting between them. Germline assignment: CDR1 SGHNT and CDR2 YYREEE (reference sequence). The CDR3 extends over 13 amino acids.

The chain joins TRBV7-8 to TRBJ2-7; the D is unclear. Germline loops: CDR1 SGHVS, CDR2 FQNEAQ. This CDR3 is 18 amino acids long. V was clipped by 0 bases and J by 3 bases, with 21 bases between them. The CDR3 region is CASSLAGPSDLVNYEQYF. The CDR3 DNA sequence: TGTGCCAGCAGCTTAGCAGGGCCGAGTGATCTTGTTAACTACGAGCAGTACTTC.